The 23 T cell receptor beta chains below come from one sample, sequenced in a study of vaccination effects on CD4 cells after COVID-19. Antigens for these TCRs are unknown. Using immunoSEQ multiplex PCR, the repertoire was profiled, and TCRdb retains in-frame clones only, with some absent. The repertoire has about 38,000 clones, around 70% of them found once; the top ten carry more than 20%. Antigen-specific CD4+ T cells were expanded with viral peptide pools in the ViraFEST assay before sequencing. Scientists isolated CD4+ T cells after a roughly ten-day culture period ended. Nucleocapsid antibody tests were negative, and the vaccine recipients had no prior SARS-CoV-2 infection. Here the sequenced sample was CD4+ T cells from PBMCs cultured with SARS-CoV-2 spike peptides, taken before COVID-19 vaccination. These receptors were taken from a human donor who received a COVID-19 vaccine.

V is TRBV18 and J is TRBJ2-3; no clear D. V lost 1 base, J lost 1 base, and 9 bases lay in between. Germline V gene sequence: CDR1 KGHSH, CDR2 LQKENI. The CDR3 has 15 residues. The CDR3 DNA reads as TGTGCCAGCTCACCACGCACTACCGGCACAGATACGCAGTATTTT. Its translation is CASSPRTTGTDTQYF.

This chain uses TRBV5-1 with TRBJ2-7; D remains ambiguous. Per the germline V gene, CDR1 is SGHRS and CDR2 is YFSETQ. V was cut by 4 bases and J by 2 bases, with 19 bases left in between. There are 16 residues in the CDR3. As DNA, the CDR3 is TGCGCCAGCAGCCCGCGGCCCTCAGGTCAGCCCTACGAGCAGTACTTC. Amino acids: CASSPRPSGQPYEQYF.

V and J are TRBV5-1 and TRBJ1-4, with TRBD1 matching 10 bases. The germline V gene encodes CDR1 SGHRS and CDR2 YFSETQ. The J segment lost 0 bases and the V segment lost 0 bases, leaving 8 bases of the junction unmatched. The CDR3 sequence is 19 residues long. The chain's CDR3 is CASSLGPGQGYATNEKLFF. As DNA, the CDR3 is TGCGCCAGCAGCTTGGGACCGGGACAGGGGTATGCAACTAATGAAAAACTGTTTTTT.

This clone was seen a handful of times. The chain recombines TRBV7-9 with TRBJ2-7; the D call may be TRBD1 or TRBD2 (5 bases each). V shed 1 base and J shed 7 bases, with 17 bases lying between them. Germline V gene lookup returns CDR1 SEHNR and CDR2 FQNEAQ (reference sequence). The CDR3 extends over 15 amino acids. CDR3 protein: CASSLGGSGYREQYF. The CDR3 bases are TGTGCCAGCAGCTTAGGGGGGAGCGGTTATAGGGAGCAGTACTTC.

V gene TRBV28 combines with J gene TRBJ1-2, with D tentatively TRBD1 (5 bases). The CDR3 consists of 17 residues. Germline loops: CDR1 MDHEN, CDR2 SYDVKM. V lost 5 bases and J lost 5, with 24 bases in between. DNA for the CDR3: TGTGCCAGCAGTCCTCTGAGCGGGGCTGAACCCCTGTATGGCTACACCTTC. This codes for CASSPLSGAEPLYGYTF.

A remark on this clone: Other DNA sequences from this sample encode an identical CDR3 as well. This sequence joins TRBV4-1 and TRBJ2-5; TRBD1 might be the D (5 bases). Trimming cost V 4 bases and J 2 bases, with 11 bases left between them. The V gene's germline CDR1 is MGHRA and CDR2 YSYEKL. CDR3 length: 14 residues. The CDR3 loop is CASSPRTIQETQYF. The CDR3 coding sequence is TGCGCCAGCAGCCCCCGGACAATTCAAGAGACCCAGTACTTC.

The chain combines TRBV7-2 with TRBJ1-2; D call uncertain. Trimming stripped 1 base from V and 4 bases from J, with 7 bases between. Germline CDR1 and CDR2: SGHTA and FQGNSA. The CDR3 runs 13 residues. DNA for the CDR3: TGTGCCAGCAGCTTAGAAGCAGTCTATGGCTACACCTTC. It codes for CASSLEAVYGYTF.

The V gene is TRBV11-2, the J gene TRBJ2-1; 12 nucleotides line up with TRBD2. V dropped 4 bases and J dropped 12; count of bases not matched to a gene: 10. Germline CDR1 reads SGHAT; CDR2 reads FQNNGV. This CDR3 has 15 amino acids. CDR3 protein: CASSSPSLAGGLQFF. The CDR3 bases are TGTGCCAGCAGCTCCCCGAGTCTAGCGGGGGGGCTGCAGTTCTTC.

This chain connects TRBV6-1 to TRBJ2-7, with D possibly TRBD2 on 5 matching bases. Trimming took off 3 bases at V and 0 bases at J, with 12 bases between the two ends. Germline V CDR1 and CDR2: MNHNS, SASEGT. This CDR3 is 15 amino acids long. DNA for the CDR3: TGTGCCAGCAGTGATTGGACTCCGAGCTCCTACGAGCAGTACTTC. Translating it yields CASSDWTPSSYEQYF.

A note on this clone: At one of its ends the junction is not consistent with the germline gene, which may arise from a read error. CDR3 in DNA: TGTGCTAGCAGTCGGGACAGGGGAGAGACCCAGTACTTC. This translates into CASSRDRGETQYF. The rearrangement joins TRBV7-7 to TRBJ2-5, with 10 bases matching TRBD1. This CDR3 region has 13 residues. Looked up from germline, CDR1 is SSHAT and CDR2 is FNYEAQ (reference sequence).

This clone was seen just once. The chain joins TRBV28 to TRBJ1-1; D may be TRBD1 (6 bases). This CDR3 spans 13 amino acids. Germline loops: CDR1 MDHEN, CDR2 SYDVKM. V lost 7 bases, J lost 10 bases, and 19 bases lay in between. The CDR3 spells CASIGGQGQLAFF. The CDR3 bases are TGTGCCAGCATAGGTGGGCAGGGGCAACTAGCTTTCTTT.

The chain combines TRBV12-3 or TRBV12-4 with TRBJ1-2; D remains unclear. V was shortened by 6 bases and J by 4 bases, with 9 bases between the two germline ends. The CDR3 is 12 amino acids. The DNA for the CDR3 is TGTGCCAGCAGCCCAGGTTTCTATGGCTACACCTTC. This translates into CASSPGFYGYTF.

The chain employs TRBV9 and TRBJ2-1; D unresolved. Trimming cost V 4 bases and J 10 bases, with 18 bases left between them. The CDR3 runs 14 residues. Germline V gene data show CDR1 as SGDLS and CDR2 as YYNGEE. CDR3 in DNA: TGTGCCAGCAGCCCACTCAGGATCGACGGCGAGCAGTTCTTC. Translation: CASSPLRIDGEQFF.

V gene TRBV10-3 combines with J gene TRBJ2-5, with D tentatively TRBD2 (6 bases). Germline lookup yields CDR1 ENHRY and CDR2 SYGVKD. The CDR3 spans 13 residues. V was shortened by 4 bases and J by 4 bases, with 10 bases between the two germline ends. DNA for the CDR3: TGTGCCATCAGTGCGGGGGATGGAGAGACCCAGTACTTC. Encoded protein: CAISAGDGETQYF.

The CDR3 sequence: CASSRDGYNEQFF. CDR3 nucleotide sequence: TGTGCCAGCAGTCGGGACGGGTACAATGAGCAGTTCTTC. The chain employs TRBV6-5 and TRBJ2-1; D could derive from TRBD1 or TRBD2 (5 bases each). There are 13 residues in the CDR3. Trimming cost V 5 bases and J 4 bases, with 9 bases left between them. Germline V gene sequence: CDR1 MNHEY, CDR2 SVGAGI.

The chain couples TRBV19 to TRBJ1-1; D call uncertain. Germline V lookup: CDR1 LNHDA, CDR2 SQIVND (reference sequence). The CDR3 is made up of 16 amino acids. Trimming took 5 bases from V and 1 from J, leaving 17 bases between them. CDR3 nucleotides: TGTGCCAGTAGTCCTGGAGCCGATCGGGGGAACACTGAAGCTTTCTTT. As protein: CASSPGADRGNTEAFF.

This clone showed up just a few times. Other DNA sequences in this sample translate to the same CDR3. The chain recombines TRBV6-5 with TRBJ1-5; unclear D gene. Germline V gene lookup returns CDR1 MNHEY and CDR2 SVGAGI. V was clipped by 2 bases and J by 2 bases, with 10 bases between them. The CDR3 is 15 amino acids. The CDR3 reads CASSYRVVGNQPQHF. DNA for the CDR3: TGTGCCAGCAGTTACCGGGTTGTGGGCAATCAGCCCCAGCATTTT.

The rearrangement links TRBV5-1 to TRBJ2-4, with 7 bases fitting TRBD1. Germline values: CDR1 SGHRS, CDR2 YFSETQ. CDR3 length: 13 amino acids. The junction had 3 bases not matched to a gene; V was cut back by 0 bases and J by 9 bases. The CDR3 here is CASSLEQGSIQYF. CDR3 nucleotides: TGCGCCAGCAGCTTGGAACAGGGGAGCATTCAGTACTTC.

Written as DNA, the CDR3 is TGCGCCAGCAGTCATATCCGCAGGGATAGGCCGCGGACTGAAGCTTTCTTT. Translation gives CASSHIRRDRPRTEAFF. This chain joins TRBV23-1 and TRBJ1-1; weak D call: TRBD1 (5 bases). TRBV23-1 is an open reading frame, and its role is uncertain. V shed 3 bases and J shed 5 bases, with 22 bases lying between them. The CDR3 length is 17 residues.

This chain links TRBV28 with TRBJ2-4; the D gene is possibly TRBD1 (6 bases). Trimming left V 8 bases short and J 0 bases short, with 20 bases between. Germline V gene sequence: CDR1 MDHEN, CDR2 SYDVKM. There are 17 residues in the CDR3. As DNA, the CDR3 is TGTGCCAGCCGGGTGGGGCACGGACAGTTAGCCAAAAACATTCAGTACTTC. Protein: CASRVGHGQLAKNIQYF.

The V call is TRBV30, the J call TRBJ1-1; no firm D call. The germline V gene has CDR1 GTSNPN and CDR2 SVGIG (reference sequence). This CDR3 is 11 amino acids long. Deletions cut 1 base from V and 6 bases from J, with 6 bases between. CDR3 amino acids: CAWSGSAEAFF. In DNA, the CDR3 is TGTGCCTGGAGTGGATCGGCTGAAGCTTTCTTT. The full variable domain, with the rest looked up from reference TRBV30 and TRBJ1-1, is SQTIHQWPATLVQPVGSPLSLECTVEGTSNPNLYWYRQAAGRGLQLLFYSVGIGQISSEVPQNLSASRPQDRQFILSSKKLLLSDSGFYLCAWSGSAEAFFGQGTRLTVV.

This clone showed up just a few times. V and J are TRBV6-1 and TRBJ1-2; unclear D gene. The V end lost 2 bases, the J end lost 3 bases, and 13 bases lay between the germline ends. The CDR3 runs to 15 residues. The germline V gene encodes CDR1 MNHNS and CDR2 SASEGT. The DNA for the CDR3 is TGTGCCAGCAGTGAAAGGTTTGGCAACCACTATGGCTACACCTTC. It is translated as CASSERFGNHYGYTF.

V gene TRBV4-2 combines with J gene TRBJ1-4, with D maybe TRBD1 (5 bases). Per the germline V gene, CDR1 is LGHNA and CDR2 is YNFKEQ. This CDR3 has 18 residues. Trimming cost V 5 bases and J 3 bases, with 22 bases left between them. The CDR3 spells CASSKEARGNRANEKLFF. CDR3 coding DNA: TGTGCCAGCAGCAAGGAGGCCCGGGGGAATCGGGCTAATGAAAAACTGTTTTTT.